The 22 T cell receptor beta chains below all came from one sample that was sequenced in a study of blood T cell repertoires in COVID-19. Clones were sequenced by immunoSEQ multiplex PCR, and TCRdb holds only the in-frame ones, with some missing. The sample has around 84,000 clones, approximately 86% seen once. The sample taken for sequencing was peripheral blood. These receptors originate from an elderly man with active or convalescent COVID-19.

The J gene is TRBJ1-1, the V gene TRBV7-2; 7 bases align to TRBD1. The CDR3 runs to 15 residues. The V and J ends lost 1 base and 1 base, in that order; junction bases with no gene match: 3. Germline V gene data show CDR1 as SGHTA and CDR2 as FQGNSA. CDR3 nucleotide sequence: TGTGCCAGCAGCTTAGAGGGGACAGAGAACACTGAAGCTTTCTTT. It yields the protein CASSLEGTENTEAFF.

This chain links TRBV19 with TRBJ2-3; 10 bases match TRBD2. J lost 1 base, V lost 2 bases, and 3 bases had no gene match. Germline lookup yields CDR1 LNHDA and CDR2 SQIVND (reference sequence). The CDR3 extends over 16 amino acids. The CDR3 loop is CASSITLAGRTDTQYF. CDR3 DNA sequence: TGTGCCAGTAGTATAACACTAGCGGGGCGCACAGATACGCAGTATTTT.

The V call is TRBV7-9, the J call TRBJ2-2, with a tentative D call TRBD2 (6 bases). The CDR3 is 16 amino acids. The V gene's germline CDR1 is SEHNR and CDR2 FQNEAQ (reference sequence). With 4 bases removed from V and 7 bases from J, the gap between germline ends came to 19 bases. The CDR3 reads CASSSPGPSADGELFF. The CDR3 DNA reads TGTGCCAGCAGCTCCCCCGGGCCTAGCGCGGACGGGGAGCTGTTTTTT.

The rearrangement uses TRBV6-6 and TRBJ2-3; TRBD1 matches at 11 bases. V shed 5 bases, J shed 4 bases, and the junction held 5 bases outside the gene matches. The CDR3 consists of 15 residues. Germline lookup yields CDR1 MNHNY and CDR2 SVGAGI (reference sequence). The CDR3 protein is CASSRTGGIADTQYF. CDR3 sequence (DNA): TGTGCCAGCAGTCGGACAGGGGGCATAGCAGATACGCAGTATTTT.

The V and J genes are TRBV10-2 and TRBJ1-5; 9 bases fit TRBD1. The germline gives CDR1 WSHSY, CDR2 SAAADI. V dropped 6 bases and J dropped 4; count of bases not matched to a gene: 4. The CDR3 length is 14 residues. CDR3 loop: CASSGTGRNQPQHF. CDR3 DNA: TGCGCCAGCAGCGGGACAGGGAGGAATCAGCCCCAGCATTTT.

Details on this clone: In the same sample, other DNA sequences code for this CDR3. The V and J genes are TRBV5-1 and TRBJ2-1; D possibly corresponds to TRBD1 (6 bases). From germline, CDR1 is SGHRS and CDR2 YFSETQ. The V and J ends lost 4 bases and 0 bases respectively, with 11 bases between them. The CDR3 extends over 15 amino acids. For the CDR3, the DNA is TGCGCCAGCAGCAGAGACAGGAGCTCCTACAATGAGCAGTTCTTC. It is translated as CASSRDRSSYNEQFF.

The chain carries TRBV7-9 and TRBJ2-1; 8 positions agree with TRBD2. V shed 1 base and J 9 bases; nucleotides not matched to a gene: 11. Germline values: CDR1 SEHNR, CDR2 FQNEAQ (reference sequence). This CDR3 is built from 16 residues. CDR3 sequence: CASSLGAGEQISEQFF. The CDR3 nucleotides read TGTGCCAGCAGCTTAGGAGCGGGAGAGCAAATCTCTGAGCAGTTCTTC.

V and J are TRBV5-1 and TRBJ2-1; 10 bases are a match to TRBD2. Unmatched junction bases numbered 1, after V lost 0 bases and J lost 4 bases. This CDR3 contains 15 residues. Germline V gene sequence: CDR1 SGHRS, CDR2 YFSETQ. CDR3 protein: CASSLASGGYNEQFF. CDR3 nucleotide sequence: TGCGCCAGCAGCTTGGCTAGCGGGGGATACAATGAGCAGTTCTTC.

The CDR3 coding sequence is TGTGCCAGCAGTGGAATAGCGGGGCAAGAGACCCAGTACTTC. Translating it yields CASSGIAGQETQYF. The chain is built from TRBV2 and TRBJ2-5; the match to TRBD2 covers 8 bases. V lost 4 bases, J lost 2 bases, and 3 bases stayed unmatched. The CDR3 is 14 amino acids. CDR1 is SNHLY and CDR2 is FYNNEI in the germline V gene.

The V and J genes are TRBV27 and TRBJ2-3, with 10 bases aligning to TRBD2. The V gene's germline CDR1 is MNHEY and CDR2 SMNVEV (reference sequence). Trimming at V came to 7 bases and at J to 1 base, leaving 14 bases not matched to a gene. The CDR3 covers 18 residues. The CDR3, as DNA: TGTGCCAGCATCGAATCCGGCCTAGCGGGAGCCCGCACAGATACGCAGTATTTT. This codes for CASIESGLAGARTDTQYF.

The J gene is TRBJ2-5, the V gene TRBV6-5; 7 nucleotides line up with TRBD1. With V trimmed by 2 bases and J by 2 bases, 5 bases remained unmatched. The CDR3 length is 15 residues. Germline-derived CDR1 and CDR2 are MNHEY and SVGAGI. The CDR3 here is CASSYLGRGQETQYF. CDR3 DNA sequence: TGTGCCAGCAGTTACCTAGGCAGGGGGCAAGAGACCCAGTACTTC.

The table lists this clone with a count of one. This chain connects TRBV28 to TRBJ2-1; D is unclear. Germline values: CDR1 MDHEN, CDR2 SYDVKM. V shed 7 bases and J shed 8 bases, with 12 bases lying between them. CDR3 length equals 12 residues. DNA of the CDR3: TGTGCCAGCACCTTAGCCTGTGATGAGCAGTTCTTC. Its protein product is CASTLACDEQFF.

The chain joins TRBV24-1 to TRBJ2-7, with 9 bases aligning to TRBD2. After removal of 11 bases from V and 2 bases from J, the junction contained 18 bases not matched to a gene. The CDR3 spans 17 residues. CDR1 is KGHDR and CDR2 is SFDVKD in the germline V gene. CDR3 DNA sequence: TGTGCCATCCTGCCCCCGGGACTAGCCGAACAAACCTACGAGCAGTACGTC. Its protein product is CAILPPGLAEQTYEQYV.

This chain joins TRBV2 and TRBJ1-2, with TRBD1 as a possible D gene (6 bases). Germline lookup yields CDR1 SNHLY and CDR2 FYNNEI. V was pared by 3 bases and J by 2 bases, with 7 bases between. CDR3 length equals 13 residues. Here the CDR3 reads CASSDRGNYGYTF. CDR3 coding DNA: TGTGCCAGCAGTGACAGGGGAAACTATGGCTACACCTTC.

The chain uses TRBV18 and TRBJ2-2; the D gene is possibly TRBD1 (6 bases). This CDR3 region has 18 residues. CDR1 and CDR2 from the germline V gene are KGHSH and LQKENI. Trimming cost V 1 base and J 5 bases, with 20 bases left between them. The CDR3 DNA sequence: TGTGCCAGCTCACCACGGGGCAGCACCCCGAGGGGGACCGGGGAGCTGTTTTTT. This codes for CASSPRGSTPRGTGELFF.

The rearrangement links TRBV28 to TRBJ1-3; maybe TRBD1 (5 bases). CDR3 size: 15 residues. V was shortened by 6 bases and J by 9 bases, with 21 bases between the two germline ends. Germline CDR1 is MDHEN and CDR2 is SYDVKM. DNA for the CDR3: TGTGCCAGCAGCTCCCCCGCGCCTGGCGGGACCACCATATATTTT. Protein product: CASSSPAPGGTTIYF.

The chain is built from TRBV6-4 and TRBJ1-5; possible D gene TRBD1, 6 bases. The length of the CDR3 is 18 residues. The germline V gene encodes CDR1 MRHNA and CDR2 SNTAGT. Between the trimmed V and J ends, which lost 2 bases and 4 bases, there was a span of 21 bases. For the CDR3, the DNA is TGTGCCAGCAGTGACGCATACCTCAGGGGTCCTCGGAATCAGCCCCAGCATTTT. This sequence encodes CASSDAYLRGPRNQPQHF.

V and J are TRBV28 and TRBJ1-6, with D unresolved. CDR3 size: 15 residues. V lost 5 bases, J lost 7 bases, and 15 bases lay in between. Germline V CDR1 and CDR2: MDHEN, SYDVKM. The CDR3: CASSRYGLYNSPLHF. DNA of the CDR3: TGTGCCAGCAGTCGGTACGGGTTGTACAATTCACCCCTCCACTTT.

The table lists this clone with a count of one. This chain connects TRBV5-1 to TRBJ2-7; a weak D match, TRBD2 (6 bases). V lost 0 bases to trimming and J lost 0 bases, with 10 bases between them. The CDR3 is made up of 15 amino acids. Germline CDR1 SGHRS, CDR2 YFSETQ. CDR3 sequence (DNA): TGCGCCAGCAGCTTGGGGGACGGGAGCTCCTACGAGCAGTACGTC. It translates to CASSLGDGSSYEQYV.

The chain combines TRBV4-1 with TRBJ2-5, with D unresolved. Germline CDR1 reads MGHRA; CDR2 reads YSYEKL. The CDR3 has 16 residues. Trimming took off 2 bases at V and 2 bases at J, with 15 bases between the two ends. CDR3 bases: TGCGCCAGCAGCCAATTTCCAGGCTCTACGCAAGAGACCCAGTACTTC. Residues: CASSQFPGSTQETQYF.

The genes are TRBV5-8 and TRBJ1-1, with TRBD1 matching over 9 bases. With V trimmed by 7 bases and J by 3 bases, 10 bases remained unmatched. The CDR3 contains 15 residues. Germline lookup yields CDR1 SGHTS and CDR2 YDEGEE. The CDR3 loop reads CASSPGQGGDTEAFF. The CDR3 DNA follows: TGTGCCAGCTCTCCGGGACAGGGAGGGGACACTGAAGCTTTCTTT.

CDR3 sequence: CASSFRSGGSTDTQYF. The CDR3 DNA follows: TGTGCCAGCAGCTTCCGTAGCGGGGGGTCCACAGATACGCAGTATTTT. V usage is TRBV5-6 and J usage is TRBJ2-3, with 10 bases fitting TRBD2. V was clipped by 2 bases and J by 2 bases; unmatched bases: 5. The germline CDR1 and CDR2 sequences are SGHDT and YYEEEE. The CDR3 is 16 residues long. Supplemented by reference TRBV5-6 and TRBJ2-3, the full variable domain reads DAGVTQSPTHLIKTRGQQVTLRCSPKSGHDTVSWYQQALGQGPQFIFQYYEEEERQRGNFPDRFSGHQFPNYSSELNVNALLLGDSALYLCASSFRSGGSTDTQYFGPGTRLTVL.